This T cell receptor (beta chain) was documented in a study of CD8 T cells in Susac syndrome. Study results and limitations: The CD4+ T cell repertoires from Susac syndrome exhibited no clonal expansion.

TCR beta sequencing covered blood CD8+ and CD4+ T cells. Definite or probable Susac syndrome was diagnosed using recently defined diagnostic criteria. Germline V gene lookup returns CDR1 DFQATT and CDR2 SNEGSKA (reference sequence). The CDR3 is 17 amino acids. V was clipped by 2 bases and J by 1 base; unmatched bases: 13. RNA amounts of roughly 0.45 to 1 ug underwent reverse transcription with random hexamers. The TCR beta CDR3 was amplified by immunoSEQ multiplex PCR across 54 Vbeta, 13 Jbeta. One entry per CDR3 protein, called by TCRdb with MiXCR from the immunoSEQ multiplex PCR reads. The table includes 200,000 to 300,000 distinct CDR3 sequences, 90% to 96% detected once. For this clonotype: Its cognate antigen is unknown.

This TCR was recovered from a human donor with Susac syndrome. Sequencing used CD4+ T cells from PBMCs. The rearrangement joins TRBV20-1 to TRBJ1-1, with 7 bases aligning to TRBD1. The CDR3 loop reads CSARSRQGQNRNTEAFF. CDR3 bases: TGCAGTGCTAGATCCAGACAGGGCCAAAATCGGAACACTGAAGCTTTCTTT.